This entry concerns a single T cell receptor (beta chain). This sample was included in a study of blood T cells in healthy people across ages. The CDR3 has 14 amino acids. V gave up 6 bases and J gave up 1 base, with 15 bases separating them. Germline V lookup: CDR1 DFQATT, CDR2 SNEGSKA (reference sequence). The second PCR ran about 6 to 12 cycles with a sample-barcoded 5' primer and J-beta primers. Using its own MiXCR run on the 5' RACE reads, TCRdb lists one record per CDR3 protein. The table records about 640,000 distinct CDR3 sequences, about 54% of them present only once. Sequencing was done on a sample of blood. The chain couples TRBV20-1 to TRBJ1-1; D is ambiguous. The sequence was collected from a man between 60 and 70 years old in good health. For the CDR3, the DNA is TGCAGTGCCCTCAAGACCACAGCGAACACTGAAGCTTTCTTT. As protein: CSALKTTANTEAFF.